The 9 T cell receptor beta chains presented below share a single source sample, sequenced in a study of spatial heterogeneity in lung cancer. TCRdb ran MiXCR on the 5' RACE reads and lists one entry per CDR3 protein. This sample has some 110,000 distinct CDR3 sequences, with more than 10% found just once. Time point noted: blood at routine non-recurrence follow-up after resection. Whole RNA, which was extracted from tumor, nontumor lung tissue or frozen PBMC, was sequenced without any cell sorting. The sample here was PBMCs, taken at follow-up. The receptors stem from a male donor with early-stage non-small cell lung cancer.

J is TRBJ2-1 and V is TRBV6-6, with D possibly called TRBD1 or TRBD2 (5 bases each). Germline V gene sequence: CDR1 MNHNY, CDR2 SVGAGI (reference sequence). The CDR3 covers 19 residues. Trimming removed 0 bases from V and 3 bases from J, with 21 bases in between. The CDR3 here is CASSYSRGSPSLNYNEQFF. CDR3 bases: TGTGCCAGCAGTTACTCGAGGGGTAGTCCCTCTCTAAACTACAATGAGCAGTTCTTC.

A single count supports this clonotype. The V call is TRBV5-1, the J call TRBJ1-2, with a weak D call TRBD1 (5 bases). The V and J ends lost 4 bases and 5 bases respectively, with 18 bases between them. From germline, CDR1 is SGHRS and CDR2 YFSETQ. The CDR3 has 15 residues. CDR3: CASSPGRVGGYGYTF. The CDR3 nucleotides read TGCGCCAGCAGCCCAGGGCGGGTCGGAGGGTATGGCTACACCTTC.

The chain is built from TRBV18 and TRBJ1-5, with a possible D match to TRBD1 (6 bases). CDR1 is KGHSH and CDR2 is LQKENI in the germline V gene. This CDR3 is built from 13 residues. V dropped 7 bases and J dropped 5 bases, with 12 bases sitting between them. CDR3 region: CASCLQGDQPQHF. The CDR3, as DNA: TGTGCCAGCTGTCTACAGGGAGATCAGCCCCAGCATTTT.

Ten or more counts support this clonotype. J is TRBJ1-4 and V is TRBV20-1; D is uncertain. CDR1 is DFQATT and CDR2 is SNEGSKA in the germline V gene (reference sequence). The V gene lost 5 bases and the J gene lost 9 bases, with 22 bases spanning the gap. The CDR3 runs 15 residues. CDR3 sequence reads: CSASLGPVGTQKLFF. The CDR3 DNA sequence: TGCAGTGCTTCCCTTGGACCCGTCGGAACCCAAAAACTGTTTTTT.

This clonotype appeared many times. The chain links TRBV7-9 to TRBJ2-7, with TRBD2 matching 10 bases. There are 15 residues in the CDR3. Germline assignment: CDR1 SEHNR and CDR2 FQNEAQ (reference sequence). V dropped 2 bases and J dropped 5; count of bases not matched to a gene: 6. The DNA for the CDR3 is TGTGCCAGCAGCTTAATGGGGCTAGCGGGGGACGAGCAGTACTTC. This codes for CASSLMGLAGDEQYF.

This clonotype has just a few counts. The V and J genes are TRBV20-1 and TRBJ1-1, with TRBD1 matching 7 bases. CDR3 length: 12 residues. J was trimmed by 1 base and V by 6 bases; bases with no gene match: 2. In germline, CDR1 is DFQATT, CDR2 SNEGSKA (reference sequence). The CDR3 reads CSARTGNTEAFF. CDR3 DNA: TGCAGTGCGAGGACAGGGAACACTGAAGCTTTCTTT.

This clonotype was observed a few times. The rearrangement uses TRBV6-2 or TRBV6-3 and TRBJ2-7, with unresolved D. The V and J ends lost 0 bases and 7 bases respectively, with 13 bases between them. The length of the CDR3 is 14 residues. Germline V CDR1 and CDR2: MNHEY, SVGEGT. The CDR3 DNA follows: TGTGCCAGCAGTTACTCGCCGGTATCGGGTGAGCAGTACTTC. It yields the protein CASSYSPVSGEQYF.

This clonotype was picked up many times. Here the CDR3 DNA reads TGTGCCATCAGTCACCTTGGCGGGGCCCCGGGGGATACGCAGTATTTT. Protein product: CAISHLGGAPGDTQYF. The rearrangement links TRBV10-3 to TRBJ2-3; maybe TRBD2 (6 bases). The V end was cut by 5 bases, the J end by 6 bases, with 21 bases between. CDR1 and CDR2 (germline): ENHRY, SYGVKD. This CDR3 contains 16 residues.

The chain joins TRBV4-2 to TRBJ2-3; no definite D call. CDR3 length: 14 amino acids. Germline lookup yields CDR1 LGHNA and CDR2 YNFKEQ. V dropped 2 bases and J dropped 3 bases, with 9 bases sitting between them. For the CDR3, the DNA is TGTGCCAGCAGCCAACCCCCCCGGACAGATACGCAGTATTTT. It is translated as CASSQPPRTDTQYF.